These 9 T cell receptor beta chains came from one sample sequenced in a study of T cells in Graves' hyperthyroidism and ophthalmopathy. Amplified regions were TCR beta CDR3 sequences from RNA transcripts. A set of HTBI primers served as the primers for a first-round RT-PCR of the TCR CDR3. MiXCR, run by TCRdb on the multiplex PCR reads, gives a single entry per CDR3 protein. The sample lists 110,000 to 150,000 distinct CDR3 sequences; approximately 20% were seen once. The specimen sequenced was blood. These receptors originate from a woman between 45 and 65 years old with Graves' hyperthyroidism that later progressed to Graves' ophthalmopathy.

This clonotype appeared a few times. This may come from a read error, since a much larger clone is one base off. V is TRBV2 and J is TRBJ2-2, with 10 bases that match TRBD2. This CDR3 comprises 18 residues. Germline V lookup: CDR1 SNHLY, CDR2 FYNNEI. CDR3 region: CASGDPVLAGRNTGELFF. In DNA, the CDR3 is TGTGCCAGCGGTGATCCTGTACTAGCGGGAAGGAACACCGGGGAGCTGTTTTTT.

This clonotype was found many times. The CDR3 spells CASRRYPRSNQPQHF. The CDR3 nucleotides are TGTGCCAGCAGAAGATACCCCAGGAGCAATCAGCCCCAGCATTTT. The V and J genes are TRBV6-1 and TRBJ1-5; no clear D gene. The CDR3 has 15 amino acids. Germline lookup yields CDR1 MNHNS and CDR2 SASEGT. V lost 6 bases and J lost 1, with 13 bases in between.

In its sample, this clonotype was seen a few times. The gene calls are TRBV25-1 and TRBJ1-5; unclear D gene. The CDR3 spans 15 residues. Germline CDR1 MGHDK, CDR2 SYGVNS. V was clipped by 4 bases and J by 6 bases, with 16 bases between them. The CDR3 protein is CASSAPSQKGQPQHF. CDR3 bases: TGTGCCAGCAGTGCTCCGAGTCAGAAGGGTCAGCCCCAGCATTTT.

This clonotype has a handful of counts. The chain recombines TRBV19 with TRBJ2-7; 8 bases are a match to TRBD2. The CDR3 has 12 amino acids. Trimming at V came to 3 bases and at J to 6 bases, leaving 1 base not matched to a gene. Germline CDR1 reads LNHDA; CDR2 reads SQIVND (reference sequence). CDR3 sequence: CASSIRGGEQYF. CDR3 nucleotide sequence: TGTGCCAGTAGTATTCGGGGGGGCGAGCAGTACTTC. Drawing the rest from reference TRBV19 and TRBJ2-7, the complete variable domain is DGGITQSPKYLFRKEGQNVTLSCEQNLNHDAMYWYRQDPGQGLRLIYYSQIVNDFQKGDIAEGYSVSREKKESFPLTVTSAQKNPTAFYLCASSIRGGEQYFGPGTRLTVT.

This clonotype was observed a few times. The V gene is TRBV7-9, the J gene TRBJ1-1; perhaps TRBD1 as D (6 bases). In germline, CDR1 is SEHNR, CDR2 FQNEAQ (reference sequence). V was cut by 0 bases and J by 10 bases, with 15 bases left in between. The CDR3 contains 14 residues. CDR3: CASSLASQGSRAFF. In DNA, the CDR3 is TGTGCCAGCAGCTTAGCGTCACAGGGATCACGAGCTTTCTTT.

This clonotype has at least ten counts. CDR3 nucleotide sequence: TGTGCCAGTAGTGGTTCCGGGACGGATGCTTTCTATGGCTACACCTTC. Translation gives CASSGSGTDAFYGYTF. V is TRBV19 and J is TRBJ1-2; possible D gene TRBD1, 5 bases. V lost 5 bases, J lost 4 bases, and 20 bases lay in between. There are 16 residues in the CDR3. The germline gives CDR1 LNHDA, CDR2 SQIVND (reference sequence). The full variable domain, completed using reference TRBV19 and TRBJ1-2, is DGGITQSPKYLFRKEGQNVTLSCEQNLNHDAMYWYRQDPGQGLRLIYYSQIVNDFQKGDIAEGYSVSREKKESFPLTVTSAQKNPTAFYLCASSGSGTDAFYGYTFGSGTRLTVV.

This clonotype was seen many times. The chain joins TRBV28 to TRBJ2-5; 8 positions agree with TRBD1. Looked up from germline, CDR1 is MDHEN and CDR2 is SYDVKM. Trimming removed 9 bases from V and 13 bases from J; junction bases left unmatched: 19. This CDR3 contains 14 residues. CDR3 sequence (DNA): TGTGCCAGTCTCCCAGGGGGCAACAGGGGCTACCGGTACTTC. It specifies CASLPGGNRGYRYF.

The chain uses TRBV7-2 and TRBJ2-1, with 9 bases identical to TRBD1. The germline gives CDR1 SGHTA, CDR2 FQGNSA. V was pared by 4 bases and J by 8 bases, with 12 bases of the junction left unmatched. The CDR3 length is 16 residues. This CDR3 reads CASSSRPPGQGDEQFF. CDR3 DNA: TGTGCCAGCAGCTCCCGACCGCCGGGACAGGGAGATGAGCAGTTCTTC. Looking up the rest from reference TRBV7-2 and TRBJ2-1 gives the full variable domain: GAGVSQSPSNKVTEKGKDVELRCDPISGHTALYWYRQSLGQGLEFLIYFQGNSAPDKSGLPSDRFSAERTGGSVSTLTIQRTQQEDSAVYLCASSSRPPGQGDEQFFGPGTRLTVL.

This clonotype was recorded at least ten times. The chain couples TRBV28 to TRBJ2-7, with D uncertain. V lost 6 bases and J lost 3, with 12 bases in between. CDR1 and CDR2 from the germline V gene are MDHEN and SYDVKM. This CDR3 spans 13 amino acids. The CDR3 sequence is CASSLGSYYEQYF. The CDR3 DNA follows: TGTGCCAGCAGCCTAGGGTCTTACTACGAGCAGTACTTC.